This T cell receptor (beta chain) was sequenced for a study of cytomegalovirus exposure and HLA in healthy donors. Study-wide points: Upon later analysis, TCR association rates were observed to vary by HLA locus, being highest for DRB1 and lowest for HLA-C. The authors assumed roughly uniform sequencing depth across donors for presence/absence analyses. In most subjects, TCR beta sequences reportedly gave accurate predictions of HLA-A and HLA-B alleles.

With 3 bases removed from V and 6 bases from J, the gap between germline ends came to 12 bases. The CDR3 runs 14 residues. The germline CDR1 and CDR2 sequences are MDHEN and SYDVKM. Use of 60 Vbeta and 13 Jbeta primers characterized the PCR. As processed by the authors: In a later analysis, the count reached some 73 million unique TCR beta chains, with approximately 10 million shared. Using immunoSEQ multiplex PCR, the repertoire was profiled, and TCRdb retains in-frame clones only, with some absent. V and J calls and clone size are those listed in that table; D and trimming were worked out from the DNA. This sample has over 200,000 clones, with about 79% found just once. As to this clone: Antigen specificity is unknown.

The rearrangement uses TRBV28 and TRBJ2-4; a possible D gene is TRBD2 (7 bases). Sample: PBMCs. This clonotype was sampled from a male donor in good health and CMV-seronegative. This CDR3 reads CASSLGGGGNIQYF. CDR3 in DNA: TGTGCCAGCAGTTTGGGGGGAGGGGGAAACATTCAGTACTTC.